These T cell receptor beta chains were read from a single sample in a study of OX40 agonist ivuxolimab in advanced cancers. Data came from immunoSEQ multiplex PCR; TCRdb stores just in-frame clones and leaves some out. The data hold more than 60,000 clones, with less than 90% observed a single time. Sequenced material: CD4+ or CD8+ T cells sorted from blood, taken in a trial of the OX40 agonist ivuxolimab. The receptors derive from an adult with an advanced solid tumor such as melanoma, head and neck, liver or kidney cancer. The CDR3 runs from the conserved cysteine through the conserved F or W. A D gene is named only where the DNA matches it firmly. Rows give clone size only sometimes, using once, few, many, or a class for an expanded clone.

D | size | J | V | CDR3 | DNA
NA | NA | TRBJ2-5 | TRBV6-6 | CASSLQGWETQYF | TGTGCCAGCAGCTTACAGGGATGGGAGACCCAGTACTTC
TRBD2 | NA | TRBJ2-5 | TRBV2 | CASKVAGLGETQYF | TGTGCCAGCAAGGTAGCGGGGTTAGGGGAGACCCAGTACTTC
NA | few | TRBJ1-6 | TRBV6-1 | CASSELGSNSPLHF | TGTGCCAGCAGTGAATTAGGGTCCAATTCACCCCTCCACTTT
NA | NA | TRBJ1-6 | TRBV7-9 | CASSPQGENSPLHF | TGTGCCAGCAGCCCCCAGGGAGAAAATTCACCCCTCCACTTT
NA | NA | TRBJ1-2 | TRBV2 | CASSVGAGEVHGYTF | TGTGCCAGCAGTGTTGGCGCAGGGGAGGTCCATGGCTACACCTTC
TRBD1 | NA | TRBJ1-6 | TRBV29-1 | CSVRGQGNSPLHF | TGCAGCGTTAGGGGACAGGGGAATTCACCCCTCCACTTT
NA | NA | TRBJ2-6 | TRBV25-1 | CASTGAADSGANVLTF | TGTGCCAGCACCGGAGCCGCGGACTCTGGGGCCAACGTCCTGACTTTC
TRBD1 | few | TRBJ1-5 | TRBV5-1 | CASSLQGGGNQPQHF | TGCGCCAGCAGCCTACAGGGGGGAGGCAATCAGCCCCAGCATTTT
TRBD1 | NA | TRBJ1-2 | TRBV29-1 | CSVGHVTGVSNYGYTF | TGCAGCGTTGGACACGTCACAGGGGTTTCTAACTATGGCTACACCTTC
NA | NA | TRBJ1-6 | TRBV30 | CAWSGDVAGLNSPLHF | TGTGCCTGGAGTGGGGACGTCGCAGGATTAAATTCACCCCTCCACTTT
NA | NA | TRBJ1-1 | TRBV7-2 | CASSLVVDSNTEAFF | TGTGCCAGCAGCTTAGTGGTTGACTCGAACACTGAAGCTTTCTTT
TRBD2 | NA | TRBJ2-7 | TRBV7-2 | CASSPNAGLASYEQYF | TGTGCCAGCAGTCCTAATGCGGGACTAGCATCCTACGAGCAGTACTTC
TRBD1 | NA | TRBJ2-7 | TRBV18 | CASSPAGGFIEQYF | TGTGCCAGCTCCCCGGCAGGGGGCTTTATCGAGCAGTACTTC
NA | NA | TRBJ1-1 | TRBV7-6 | CASRFDLRTEAFF | TGTGCCAGCCGCTTCGACCTGAGGACTGAAGCTTTCTTT
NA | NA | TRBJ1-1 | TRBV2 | CASSGEGGTEAFF | TGTGCCAGCAGTGGGGAGGGGGGCACTGAAGCTTTCTTT
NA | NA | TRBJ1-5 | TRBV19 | CASIPPPSTGNQPQHF | TGTGCCAGTATACCCCCTCCGTCCACAGGGAATCAGCCCCAGCATTTT
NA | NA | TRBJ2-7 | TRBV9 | CASSVDGTHEQYF | TGTGCCAGCAGCGTAGATGGAACCCACGAGCAGTACTTC
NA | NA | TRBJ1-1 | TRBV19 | CASTKDSSDTEAFF | TGTGCCAGTACCAAGGACAGTTCCGACACTGAAGCTTTCTTT
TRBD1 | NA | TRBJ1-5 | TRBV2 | CASRLNRDRGRGQPQHF | TGTGCCAGCAGGTTAAACCGGGACAGGGGGCGAGGTCAGCCCCAGCATTTT
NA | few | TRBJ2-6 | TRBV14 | CASSRLRAHVFSGANVLTF | TGTGCCAGCAGCCGCCTCAGGGCACACGTCTTCTCTGGGGCCAACGTCCTGACTTTC
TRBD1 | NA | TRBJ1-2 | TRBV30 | CAWSPGTGERHGYTF | TGTGCCTGGAGTCCGGGGACAGGGGAAAGACACGGCTACACCTTC
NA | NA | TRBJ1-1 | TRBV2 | CASSGLQGNTEAFF | TGTGCCAGCAGTGGCTTACAGGGGAACACTGAAGCTTTCTTT
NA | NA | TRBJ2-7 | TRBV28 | CASSFRRGPTYEQYF | TGTGCCAGCAGTTTTCGGCGGGGGCCGACCTACGAGCAGTACTTC
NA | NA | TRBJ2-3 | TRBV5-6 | CASSPRSGDTQYF | TGTGCCAGCAGCCCTAGGTCCGGGGATACGCAGTATTTT
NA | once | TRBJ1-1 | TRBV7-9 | CASSVDSFGTEAFF | TGTGCCAGCAGCGTCGACAGCTTTGGTACTGAAGCTTTCTTT
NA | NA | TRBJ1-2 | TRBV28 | CASSPFYYGYTF | TGTGCCAGCAGTCCCTTCTACTATGGCTACACCTTC
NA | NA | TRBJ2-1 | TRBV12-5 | CASGLVGGTQKENEQFF | TGTGCTAGTGGTTTGGTAGGAGGGACACAAAAAGAGAATGAGCAGTTCTTC
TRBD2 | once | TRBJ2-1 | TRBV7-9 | CASSFRGSSYNEQFF | TGTGCCAGCAGCTTCCGCGGGAGCTCCTACAATGAGCAGTTCTTC
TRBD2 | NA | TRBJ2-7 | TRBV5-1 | CASSKGTSESGQYF | TGCGCCAGCAGCAAGGGGACTAGCGAAAGCGGGCAGTACTTC
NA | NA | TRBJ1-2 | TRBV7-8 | CASSLVENYGYTF | TGTGCCAGCAGCTTAGTTGAGAACTATGGCTACACCTTC
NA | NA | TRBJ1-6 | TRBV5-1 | CASSPEVSSRSPLHF | TGCGCCAGCAGCCCTGAGGTCTCATCGAGGTCACCCCTCCACTTT
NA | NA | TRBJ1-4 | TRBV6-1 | CASTPRPREKLFF | TGTGCCAGCACCCCCCGGCCACGAGAAAAACTGTTTTTT
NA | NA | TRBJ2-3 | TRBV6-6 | CASSYLTDTQYF | TGTGCCAGCAGTTACTTAACAGATACGCAGTATTTT
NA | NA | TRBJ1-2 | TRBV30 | CAWREKPRYGYTF | TGTGCCTGGAGAGAGAAACCACGCTATGGCTACACCTTC
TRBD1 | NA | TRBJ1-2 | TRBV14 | CASSPVGQGARGYTF | TGTGCCAGCAGCCCCGTGGGACAGGGGGCGCGTGGCTACACCTTC
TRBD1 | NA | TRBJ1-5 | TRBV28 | CASSPPGQGSNQPQHF | TGTGCCAGCAGTCCACCCGGACAGGGGAGCAATCAGCCCCAGCATTTT
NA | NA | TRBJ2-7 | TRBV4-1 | CASSLGTQSYEQYF | TGCGCCAGCAGCCTTGGGACTCAATCCTACGAGCAGTACTTC
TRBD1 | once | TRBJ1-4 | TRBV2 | CASRGTGGGEKLFF | TGTGCCAGCAGGGGGACAGGGGGAGGAGAAAAACTGTTTTTT
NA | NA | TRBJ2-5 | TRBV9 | CASSVGAAEETQYF | TGTGCCAGCAGCGTAGGAGCAGCTGAAGAGACCCAGTACTTC
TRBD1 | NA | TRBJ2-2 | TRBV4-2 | CASSRHGQGQDTGELFF | TGTGCCAGCAGCCGCCACGGACAGGGTCAGGACACCGGGGAGCTGTTTTTT
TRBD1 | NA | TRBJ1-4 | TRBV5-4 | CASSLETGAPEKLFF | TGTGCCAGCAGCTTGGAGACAGGGGCTCCCGAAAAACTGTTTTTT
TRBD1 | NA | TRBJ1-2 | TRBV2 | CASRTGLGYGYTF | TGTGCCAGCCGGACAGGGTTAGGCTATGGCTACACCTTC
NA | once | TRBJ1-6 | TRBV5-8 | CASSIFRSSYNSPLHF | TGTGCCAGCAGCATTTTCAGGAGCTCCTATAATTCACCCCTCCACTTT
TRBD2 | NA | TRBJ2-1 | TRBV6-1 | CASIRGGLGNEQFF | TGTGCCAGCATCCGGGGGGGCCTCGGTAATGAGCAGTTCTTC
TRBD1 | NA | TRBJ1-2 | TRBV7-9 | CASSSGGSGEAYGYTF | TGTGCCAGCAGCTCAGGGGGGAGTGGGGAGGCCTATGGCTACACCTTC
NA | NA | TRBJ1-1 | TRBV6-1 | CASCPGLNTEAFF | TGTGCCAGCTGTCCGGGATTGAACACTGAAGCTTTCTTT
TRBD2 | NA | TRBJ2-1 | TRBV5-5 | CASIPWGGYNEQFF | TGTGCCAGCATTCCTTGGGGGGGCTACAATGAGCAGTTCTTC
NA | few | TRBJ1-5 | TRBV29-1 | CSVGSSNQPQHF | TGCAGCGTTGGGAGTAGCAATCAGCCCCAGCATTTT
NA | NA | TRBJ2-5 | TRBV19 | CASSMGGPLTQYF | TGTGCCAGTAGTATGGGTGGCCCGTTAACCCAGTACTTC
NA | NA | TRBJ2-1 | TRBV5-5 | CASSYRSRDEQFF | TGTGCCAGCAGCTACCGAAGCAGAGATGAGCAGTTCTTC
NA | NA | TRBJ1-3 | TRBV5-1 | CASSLAREFGNTIYF | TGCGCCAGCAGCTTGGCGCGAGAGTTTGGAAACACCATATATTTT
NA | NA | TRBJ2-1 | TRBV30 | CAWSRWGHEQFF | TGTGCCTGGAGTCGTTGGGGTCATGAGCAGTTCTTC
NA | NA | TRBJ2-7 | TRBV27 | CASSSARTYEQYF | TGTGCCAGCAGTTCCGCTAGGACCTACGAGCAGTACTTC
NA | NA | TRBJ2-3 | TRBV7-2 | CASSPGRGRQSTDTQYF | TGTGCCAGCAGCCCGGGTAGGGGGAGGCAAAGTACAGATACGCAGTATTTT
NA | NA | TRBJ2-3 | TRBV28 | CASSTLGGSGTDTQYF | TGTGCCAGCAGTACCTTAGGGGGGTCGGGCACAGATACGCAGTATTTT